These T cell receptor beta chains were read from a single sample in a study of blood T cell repertoires in COVID-19. Profiled with immunoSEQ multiplex PCR; TCRdb holds only in-frame clones, not every one. The top ten hold about 4% of the sample, which has 200,000 to 250,000 clones, approximately 89% seen once. The sequenced material came from PBMCs or T cells enriched from blood (not recorded which). These receptors were taken from a woman aged 30 to 39 who had been exposed to COVID-19. The CDR3 runs from the conserved cysteine through the conserved F or W. Fields, in order: V gene, J gene, D gene, clone size, CDR3 DNA, CDR3 protein. The D gene is left open where the match is weak. Clone size appears in some rows only: once, few, many, or a class for an expanded clone.

TRBV5-1	TRBJ1-4	-	-	TGCGCCAGCAGCCGTATCGCCTTCAGTACAACTAATGAAAAACTGTTTTTT	CASSRIAFSTTNEKLFF
TRBV30	TRBJ1-1	-	-	TGTGCCTGGAGCCCCTCCGGGAACACTGAAGCTTTCTTT	CAWSPSGNTEAFF
TRBV5-5	TRBJ1-4	-	once	TGTGCCAGCAGCTTGAGAACAGCACACAAACTGTTTTTT	CASSLRTAHKLFF
TRBV2	TRBJ2-5	TRBD2	-	TGTGCCAGCTGGGAACTCGGGAGGAGAGGAGAGACCCAGTACTTC	CASWELGRRGETQYF
TRBV5-1	TRBJ2-1	TRBD2	-	TGCGCCAGCAGCTTGAGTTCCACAGGAGGGACTAGGTATGAGCAGTTCTTC	CASSLSSTGGTRYEQFF
TRBV11-2	TRBJ2-1	-	few	TGTGCCAGCAGCTCCCCCACGGAGCATGAGCAGTTCTTC	CASSSPTEHEQFF
TRBV7-9	TRBJ1-2	-	-	TGTGCCAGCAGCGCACAGGGTAGCGGCTACACCTTC	CASSAQGSGYTF
TRBV10-2	TRBJ1-1	TRBD1	-	TGCGCCAGCAGTAAATTACAGGGGGCAGGTACTGAAGCTTTCTTT	CASSKLQGAGTEAFF
TRBV3-1/TRBV3-2	TRBJ1-2	-	-	TGTGCCAGCAGCCACCTAGGGGGAGTGTCAGGCTACACCTTC	CASSHLGGVSGYTF
TRBV7-2	TRBJ1-3	TRBD1	-	TGTGCCAGCAGCTTATGGCAGGGGGATGGAAACACCATATATTTT	CASSLWQGDGNTIYF
TRBV24-1	TRBJ1-5	-	-	TGTGCCACCAGTGTGGGAGGGGGACGGCCCCAGCATTTT	CATSVGGGRPQHF
TRBV19	TRBJ2-2	TRBD1	-	TGTGCCAGTAAACGGGACAGGGGGCCCAGCACCGGGGAGCTGTTTTTT	CASKRDRGPSTGELFF
TRBV4-1	TRBJ2-4	TRBD2	-	TGCGCCAGCAGCCACACCCTAGCGGTCAAAAACATTCAGTACTTC	CASSHTLAVKNIQYF
TRBV7-9	TRBJ2-1	TRBD2	-	TGTGCCAGCAGCTATAGTAGGGGACTAGCAGACAATGAGCAGTTCTTC	CASSYSRGLADNEQFF
TRBV19	TRBJ1-5	-	-	TGTGCCAGTAGTATACCCGGGTTATCCAATCAGCCCCAGCATTTT	CASSIPGLSNQPQHF
TRBV2	TRBJ2-7	-	once	TGTGCCAGCAGTGAAAGGGCTCGCAGGGTAGGTAACGAGCAGTACTTC	CASSERARRVGNEQYF
TRBV19	TRBJ1-1	-	once	TGTGCCAGCCGAGGGGGAAACACTGAAGCTTTCTTT	CASRGGNTEAFF
TRBV7-9	TRBJ2-7	TRBD1	-	TGTGCCAGCAGCTTGCTTCGACAGGGGTCCGAGCAGTACTTC	CASSLLRQGSEQYF
TRBV11-2	TRBJ2-5	TRBD2	-	TGTGCCAGCAGCGGGCACCTAGCGGGAGCGGGGGAGACCCAGTACTTC	CASSGHLAGAGETQYF
TRBV10-2	TRBJ2-1	TRBD2	-	TGCGCCAGCAGTGAGTCCGGGACTAGCGGGAGGAGCTCCTACAATGAGCAGTTCTTC	CASSESGTSGRSSYNEQFF
TRBV20-1	TRBJ1-2	-	-	TGCAGTGCTAGAACTTCCTATGGCTACACCTTC	CSARTSYGYTF
TRBV7-9	TRBJ1-5	-	once	TGTGCCAGCAGCTTTACAGGGACAAGGCCCCAGCATTTT	CASSFTGTRPQHF
TRBV5-1	TRBJ2-3	-	-	TGCGCCAGCAGCTTTGGTTGGGGAGAAGATACGCAGTATTTT	CASSFGWGEDTQYF
TRBV28	TRBJ2-2	-	-	TGTGCCAGCTGTCTTGCGGGGGCGCGTGCCGGGGAGCTGTTTTTT	CASCLAGARAGELFF
TRBV7-9	TRBJ2-7	-	-	TGTGCCAGCAGCTCTGAGGGGGGGTCCTACGAGCAGTACTTC	CASSSEGGSYEQYF
TRBV27	TRBJ1-2	TRBD1	-	TGTGCCAGCAGTTTAAGAACAGGGGGCAACTATGGCTACACCTTC	CASSLRTGGNYGYTF
TRBV29-1	TRBJ2-1	TRBD1	-	TGCAGCGGCAGATCGGGACAGGGAGGCAATGAGCAGTTCTTC	CSGRSGQGGNEQFF
TRBV30	TRBJ1-6	TRBD1	once	TGTGCCTGGAGCACGGGACAGGGAGGCTCACCCCTCCACTTT	CAWSTGQGGSPLHF
TRBV15	TRBJ2-4	-	-	TGTGCCACCAGCAGAGATAGAGTTCAGGGACTCTTAATAGCCAAAAACATTCAGTACTTC	CATSRDRVQGLLIAKNIQYF
TRBV28	TRBJ2-7	-	-	TGTGCCAGCAGTTTAGTATTAACCTACGAGCAGTACTTC	CASSLVLTYEQYF
TRBV11-2	TRBJ2-5	-	-	TGTGCCAGCAGCCCTAAAGAGACCCAGTACTTC	CASSPKETQYF
TRBV18	TRBJ2-3	TRBD2	-	TGTGCCAGCTCACCCCCTAGCGGGACCCGCACAGATACGCAGTATTTT	CASSPPSGTRTDTQYF
TRBV11-2	TRBJ2-1	TRBD1	-	TGTGCCAGCAGCTTAGCTAAGGACAGGATGAAGCAGTTCTTC	CASSLAKDRMKQFF
TRBV5-1	TRBJ1-6	-	few	TGCGCCAGCAGCTCTCGGGGATATTCACCCCTCCACTTT	CASSSRGYSPLHF
TRBV6-1	TRBJ2-7	TRBD1	-	TGTGCCAGCAGTGCGACCACCGGGACAGGGATCCACGAGCAGTACTTC	CASSATTGTGIHEQYF
TRBV5-4	TRBJ2-3	TRBD2	-	TGTGCCAGCAGCTTGTTTGCGGGAGGGGTAGCAGATACGCAGTATTTT	CASSLFAGGVADTQYF
TRBV27	TRBJ2-3	-	-	TGTGCCAGCAGTTACAACCCGACAGGCACAGATACGCAGTATTTT	CASSYNPTGTDTQYF
TRBV2	TRBJ2-3	TRBD2	-	TGTGCCAGCAGTGATCGAGCGGGAGGGTCAGATACGCAGTATTTT	CASSDRAGGSDTQYF
TRBV2	TRBJ1-1	-	-	TGTGCCAGCAGGCGCATACTAGGAATGAACACTGAAGCTTTCTTT	CASRRILGMNTEAFF
TRBV28	TRBJ1-1	TRBD1	-	TGTGCCAGCAGTTCCAGGGGGAGAAACACTGAAGCTTTCTTT	CASSSRGRNTEAFF
TRBV4-1	TRBJ1-1	-	-	TGCGCCAGCAGCCAAGAGCAGGCAAACACTGAAGCTTTCTTT	CASSQEQANTEAFF